These 16 T cell receptor beta chains originate from one sample sequenced in a study of cytomegalovirus exposure and HLA in healthy donors. The PCR contained 60 Vbeta and 13 Jbeta primers. Sequencing was performed with immunoSEQ multiplex PCR; in TCRdb, only in-frame clones are kept and a portion is missing. The table shows 210,000 or so clones, with roughly 80% occurring only once. Sequencing was carried out using PBMCs. The receptor set was obtained from a girl aged 2 to 10 in good health and CMV-seronegative.

This clone was counted once. This chain connects TRBV6-6 to TRBJ2-5, with 10 bases fitting TRBD2. Germline values: CDR1 MNHNY, CDR2 SVGAGI (reference sequence). The CDR3 runs 16 residues. Trimming took 4 bases from V and 3 from J; bases not matched to a gene: 8. CDR3 residues: CASSWLSGTSEETQYF. CDR3 nucleotides: TGTGCCAGCAGTTGGCTTTCCGGGACTAGCGAAGAGACCCAGTACTTC.

The chain has TRBV6-6 and TRBJ1-5, with 10 bases fitting TRBD1. V lost 7 bases, J lost 7 bases, and 10 bases stayed unmatched. Germline values: CDR1 MNHNY, CDR2 SVGAGI (reference sequence). CDR3 length: 15 residues. CDR3 sequence (DNA): TGTGCCAGCACCTCGGACAGGGGGATATGGCAGCCCCAGCATTTT. This translates into CASTSDRGIWQPQHF.

For the CDR3, the DNA is TGCGCCAGCAGCCAAGATCGAACAGGGACCTACACTGAAGCTTTCTTT. It specifies CASSQDRTGTYTEAFF. The chain carries TRBV4-1 and TRBJ1-1; possible D gene TRBD1, 6 bases. This CDR3 contains 16 residues. Germline CDR1 is MGHRA and CDR2 is YSYEKL. V dropped 0 bases and J dropped 3 bases, with 14 bases sitting between them.

CDR3 coding DNA: TGTGCCAGCAGCTTGGGGACATCGGGCTCCTATAATTCACCCCTCCACTTT. This translates into CASSLGTSGSYNSPLHF. The rearrangement joins TRBV5-4 to TRBJ1-6; TRBD1 might be the D (5 bases). There are 17 residues in the CDR3. Trimming removed 0 bases from V and 0 bases from J, with 10 bases in between. Germline values: CDR1 SGHNT, CDR2 YYREEE (reference sequence).

The CDR3: CASAGGRAPYNEQFF. Written as DNA, the CDR3 is TGCGCCAGCGCGGGCGGGAGGGCCCCTTACAATGAGCAGTTCTTC. V gene TRBV4-1 combines with J gene TRBJ2-1; 9 bases agree with TRBD2. The CDR3 consists of 15 residues. CDR1 MGHRA and CDR2 YSYEKL come from the germline V gene. V shed 8 bases and J 4 bases; nucleotides not matched to a gene: 9.

This clone showed up just once. The rearrangement links TRBV19 to TRBJ1-1; D is perhaps TRBD1 (6 bases). The CDR3 length is 14 residues. V dropped 3 bases and J dropped 6 bases, with 14 bases sitting between them. Germline V lookup: CDR1 LNHDA, CDR2 SQIVND (reference sequence). The CDR3 DNA reads TGTGCCAGTAGTATCACCGCAGGGGCGGCTGAAGCTTTCTTT. Protein sequence: CASSITAGAAEAFF.

The chain couples TRBV29-1 to TRBJ2-3, with 11 positions matching TRBD1. With V trimmed by 7 bases and J by 4 bases, 10 bases remained unmatched. The CDR3 is 15 amino acids. Germline V lookup: CDR1 SQVTM, CDR2 ANQGSEA. The CDR3 DNA reads TGCAGCGCTGGAGGACAGGGGGCGCAGGCAGATACGCAGTATTTT. Translation: CSAGGQGAQADTQYF.

The V gene is TRBV7-2, the J gene TRBJ2-1; 9 bases match TRBD2. From germline, CDR1 is SGHTA and CDR2 FQGNSA. The CDR3 loop spans 14 amino acids. Trimming took 3 bases from V and 4 from J; bases not matched to a gene: 1. CDR3 loop: CASSFSGGYNEQFF. CDR3 bases: TGTGCCAGCAGCTTTAGCGGGGGATACAATGAGCAGTTCTTC.

CDR3 sequence reads: CASDTGLWRPTYEQYF. CDR3 DNA sequence: TGTGCCTCAGACACAGGGTTGTGGCGACCTACCTACGAGCAGTACTTC. The chain combines TRBV30 with TRBJ2-5; D possibly corresponds to TRBD1 (6 bases). The last part of the DNA fits TRBJ2-7 better; the J call may be wrong. Germline V gene lookup returns CDR1 GTSNPN and CDR2 SVGIG (reference sequence). The CDR3 consists of 16 residues.

This chain's CDR3 is CASSKRGGYEQYF. The CDR3 DNA reads as TGTGCCAGCAGCAAACGGGGGGGGTACGAGCAGTACTTC. The chain recombines TRBV27 with TRBJ2-7; 8 nucleotides match TRBD2. With 6 bases clipped from V and 4 bases from J, the junction kept 5 bases outside the gene matches. Germline CDR1 and CDR2: MNHEY and SMNVEV (reference sequence). This CDR3 spans 13 amino acids.

This chain connects TRBV19 to TRBJ1-1, with D possibly matching TRBD1 (5 bases). The CDR3 consists of 14 residues. Trimming removed 3 bases at V and 1 base at J, with 9 bases between. Per germline, CDR1 LNHDA and CDR2 SQIVND (reference sequence). CDR3 amino acids: CASSIGGTNTEAFF. In nucleotides, the CDR3 is TGTGCCAGTAGTATTGGAGGGACGAACACTGAAGCTTTCTTT.

The rearrangement uses TRBV7-9 and TRBJ1-1; unclear D gene. The CDR3 has 13 amino acids. Germline values: CDR1 SEHNR, CDR2 FQNEAQ (reference sequence). V lost 5 bases to trimming and J lost 2 bases, with 9 bases between them. The CDR3 is CASSPPVNTEAFF. The CDR3 bases are TGTGCCAGCAGCCCCCCTGTAAACACTGAAGCTTTCTTT.

The genes are TRBV5-4 and TRBJ2-5; D is unresolved. The CDR3 is made up of 13 amino acids. Deletions cut 0 bases from V and 2 bases from J, with 5 bases between. Germline V gene lookup returns CDR1 SGHNT and CDR2 YYREEE (reference sequence). In DNA form, the CDR3 reads TGTGCCAGCAGCTTGGCGACTCAAGAGACCCAGTACTTC. Its translation is CASSLATQETQYF. Together with reference TRBV5-4 and TRBJ2-5, the CDR3 gives the full variable domain: ETGVTQSPTHLIKTRGQQVTLRCSSQSGHNTVSWYQQALGQGPQFIFQYYREEENGRGNFPPRFSGLQFPNYSSELNVNALELDDSALYLCASSLATQETQYFGPGTRLLVL.

The genes are TRBV10-3 and TRBJ1-2; 8 bases align to TRBD1. The CDR3 contains 12 residues. Germline CDR1 ENHRY, CDR2 SYGVKD. The V and J ends lost 10 bases and 5 bases, in that order; junction bases with no gene match: 6. CDR3 sequence: CATAGGHYGYTF. CDR3 nucleotides: TGTGCCACCGCAGGGGGCCATTATGGCTACACCTTC.

This clone was detected only a few times. V is TRBV7-6 and J is TRBJ2-5, with 7 bases that match TRBD2. V lost 1 base to trimming and J lost 4 bases; unmatched junction nucleotides: 6. CDR1 and CDR2 (germline): SGHVS, FNYEAQ. The CDR3 length is 15 residues. The chain's CDR3 is CASSLGGSGSETQYF. The CDR3 DNA follows: TGTGCCAGCAGCTTAGGAGGTAGCGGGTCAGAGACCCAGTACTTC.

This clone came up once. This chain links TRBV21-1 with TRBJ2-3; the D segment call TRBD2 is taken from the table without a DNA check. TRBV21-1 is flagged as a pseudogene. This CDR3 is built from 13 residues. The CDR3 DNA reads TGTGCCAGCAGCAAAGAGCCCTCAGATACGCAGTATTTT. Its translation is CASSKEPSDTQYF.